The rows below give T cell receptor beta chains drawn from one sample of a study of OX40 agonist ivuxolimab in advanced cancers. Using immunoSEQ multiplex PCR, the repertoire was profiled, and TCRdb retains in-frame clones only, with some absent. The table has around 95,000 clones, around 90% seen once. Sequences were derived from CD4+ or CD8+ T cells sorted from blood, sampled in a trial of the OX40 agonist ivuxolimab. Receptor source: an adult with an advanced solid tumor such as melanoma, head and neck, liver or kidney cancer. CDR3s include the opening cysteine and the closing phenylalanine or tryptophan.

CASGTSGRADTQYF,TRBJ2-3,TRBV6-1
CASRDLAGGSSYNEQFF,TRBJ2-1,TRBV5-1
CASSLVAALGPDTQYF,TRBJ2-3,TRBV7-2
CASSVRSASTDTQYF,TRBJ2-3,TRBV9
CASSSGGLNYGYTF,TRBJ1-2,TRBV6-5
CASSFGSNQPQHF,TRBJ1-5,TRBV11-3
CASSFPRDRGGVSNQPQHF,TRBJ1-5,TRBV28
CASSYSGGGPGYTF,TRBJ1-2,TRBV6-6
CASQGALAKNIQYF,TRBJ2-4,TRBV2
CASSRDLLGHIQYF,TRBJ2-4,TRBV28
CASSALGLADNNEQFF,TRBJ2-1,TRBV9
CASRPGPHGSTEAFF,TRBJ1-1,TRBV6-5
CASSQYNPGQGEKLFF,TRBJ1-4,TRBV7-9
CASRTENTEAFF,TRBJ1-1,TRBV2
CASCRGNTGELFF,TRBJ2-2,TRBV19
CASSPDRREYNEQFF,TRBJ2-1,TRBV27
CASSHPGGASISNTIYF,TRBJ1-3,TRBV4-2
CASSLRVTGSNQPQHF,TRBJ1-5,TRBV5-6
CANSLTSVTDTQYF,TRBJ2-3,TRBV11-2
CASSMFGTGGHEQYF,TRBJ2-7,TRBV19
CASSQEAKNTGELFF,TRBJ2-2,TRBV4-1
CASSIRTSASINEQFF,TRBJ2-1,TRBV28
CASSQGSSDSYEQYF,TRBJ2-7,TRBV4-1
CASSEGRAGQPQHF,TRBJ1-5,TRBV18
CASSPSAYEQYF,TRBJ2-7,TRBV18
CASSLVAAPLYEQYF,TRBJ2-7,TRBV7-9
CATSRDSGRGTDTQYF,TRBJ2-3,TRBV15
CASTQGMKVNTEAFF,TRBJ1-1,TRBV19
CASSPQWVRVDTQYF,TRBJ2-3,TRBV9
CASSLGVVYEQYF,TRBJ2-7,TRBV28
CASSIAQFSNQPQHF,TRBJ1-5,TRBV19
CASSLAPLAGGNEQFF,TRBJ2-1,TRBV7-8
CASSLSGRTSYEQYF,TRBJ2-7,TRBV7-9
CASSVARTDTQYF,TRBJ2-3,TRBV2
CASNLGRGGRTEAFF,TRBJ1-1,TRBV11-2